These 17 T cell receptor beta chains came from one sample sequenced in a study of CD8 T cells in ankylosing spondylitis. A single record per CDR3 protein comes from TCRdb applying MiXCR to the 5' RACE reads. The repertoire holds under 400,000 distinct CDR3 sequences, with around a tenth as singletons. The sequencing sample was made of blood, either unsorted or a sorted T cell fraction (not recorded which). The receptor source for this set is a female donor with ankylosing spondylitis or in good health (not recorded which).

This sequence joins TRBV20-1 and TRBJ1-1, with D perhaps matching TRBD1 (6 bases). CDR3 length: 15 amino acids. Germline lookup yields CDR1 DFQATT and CDR2 SNEGSKA (reference sequence). V gave up 0 bases and J gave up 2 bases, with 13 bases separating them. CDR3 in amino acids: CSARELRGGNTEAFF. Written as DNA, the CDR3 is TGCAGTGCTAGAGAGTTAAGGGGGGGAAACACTGAAGCTTTCTTT.

This clonotype was recorded many times. This chain links TRBV4-1 with TRBJ1-4, with D possibly matching TRBD1 (5 bases). CDR1 and CDR2 (germline): MGHRA, YSYEKL. The germline V and J ends were trimmed by 3 bases and 2 bases, with 16 bases remaining between them. The CDR3 runs to 17 residues. CDR3: CASSQRAPGLTNEKLFF. The CDR3 DNA follows: TGCGCCAGCAGCCAGAGGGCCCCAGGGCTCACTAATGAAAAACTGTTTTTT.

This clonotype was observed at least ten times. The chain employs TRBV29-1 and TRBJ1-5; no definite D call. CDR1 SQVTM and CDR2 ANQGSEA come from the germline V gene. The V end lost 1 base, the J end lost 6 bases, and 10 bases lay between the germline ends. The CDR3 is 13 amino acids. The CDR3, as DNA: TGCAGCGTTGAAGTAGGCTTGGGTCAGCCCCAGCATTTT. Its protein product is CSVEVGLGQPQHF.

In its sample, this clonotype was seen many times. This clone may be a read error of a much larger clone one base away. CDR3 region: CASSLDRGNTEAFF. The CDR3 bases are TGCGCCAGCAGCTTGGACAGGGGTAACACTGAAGCTTTCTTT. The chain combines TRBV5-1 with TRBJ1-1; 7 bases are shared with TRBD1. CDR1 is SGHRS, CDR2 YFSETQ, per germline. J gave up 2 bases and V 0 bases, and 1 base lay outside the gene matches. There are 14 residues in the CDR3.

This clonotype was picked up many times. This chain's CDR3 is CSASDRVGEKLFF. The CDR3 nucleotides read TGCAGTGCTTCGGACAGGGTCGGCGAAAAACTGTTTTTT. The chain carries TRBV20-1 and TRBJ1-4; TRBD1 matches 8 bases. The germline V gene encodes CDR1 DFQATT and CDR2 SNEGSKA (reference sequence). Unmatched junction bases numbered 7, after V lost 5 bases and J lost 8 bases. The CDR3 covers 13 residues.

This clonotype was observed at least ten times. V gene TRBV12-3 or TRBV12-4 combines with J gene TRBJ2-3, with unresolved D. The CDR3 has 15 residues. Trimming took off 5 bases at V and 0 bases at J, with 12 bases between the two ends. In DNA, the CDR3 is TGTGCCAGCAGTCCCCCCACGGGCAGCACAGATACGCAGTATTTT. Residues: CASSPPTGSTDTQYF.

There are a few counts of this clonotype. The gene calls are TRBV18 and TRBJ1-6; D perhaps matches TRBD1 (6 bases). Per the germline V gene, CDR1 is KGHSH and CDR2 is LQKENI. The CDR3 has 17 residues. V dropped 6 bases and J dropped 0 bases, with 15 bases sitting between them. The chain's CDR3 is CASSDGQTSSYNSPLHF. The DNA for the CDR3 is TGTGCCAGCTCTGATGGACAGACGAGCTCCTATAATTCACCCCTCCACTTT.

Many counts were recorded for this clonotype. This chain connects TRBV20-1 to TRBJ2-1; D might be TRBD2 (6 bases). The CDR3 loop spans 13 amino acids. From germline, CDR1 is DFQATT and CDR2 SNEGSKA (reference sequence). The V end was cut by 3 bases, the J end by 5 bases, with 11 bases between. CDR3 coding DNA: TGCAGTGCTAGCGGGACTGTAAACAATGAGCAGTTCTTC. Translating it yields CSASGTVNNEQFF.

This clonotype has a count of ten or more. The V and J genes are TRBV9 and TRBJ1-2; TRBD1 is a possible D gene (6 bases). The germline V gene has CDR1 SGDLS and CDR2 YYNGEE. The CDR3 totals 13 residues. V lost 4 bases, J lost 8 bases, and 15 bases lay in between. CDR3 sequence reads: CASSLRWDKGYTF. For the CDR3, the DNA is TGTGCCAGCAGCCTAAGGTGGGACAAAGGCTACACCTTC.

The rearrangement uses TRBV5-5 and TRBJ1-5; TRBD1 aligns across 10 bases. The CDR3 spans 15 residues. Looked up from germline, CDR1 is SGHKS and CDR2 is YYEKEE (reference sequence). After removal of 3 bases from V and 4 bases from J, the junction contained 4 bases not matched to a gene. CDR3 in DNA: TGTGCCAGCAGCTGGGGGACAGGGGTAAATCAGCCCCAGCATTTT. This encodes CASSWGTGVNQPQHF. The full variable domain, its missing parts supplied by reference TRBV5-5 and TRBJ1-5, is DAGVTQSPTHLIKTRGQQVTLRCSPISGHKSVSWYQQVLGQGPQFIFQYYEKEERGRGNFPDRFSARQFPNYSSELNVNALLLGDSALYLCASSWGTGVNQPQHFGDGTRLSIL.

In this sample, this clonotype turned up many times. The gene calls are TRBV24-1 and TRBJ2-7, with D tentatively TRBD1 (5 bases). There are 13 residues in the CDR3. Per germline, CDR1 KGHDR and CDR2 SFDVKD. Trimming left V 4 bases short and J 0 bases short, with 6 bases between. CDR3 residues: CATSEGASYEQYF. For the CDR3, the DNA is TGTGCCACCAGTGAAGGGGCCTCCTACGAGCAGTACTTC.

This sequence joins TRBV7-8 and TRBJ2-7; 8 bases are a match to TRBD1. CDR3 length: 15 residues. V lost 1 base and J lost 1; bases outside the gene matches: 3. Germline-derived CDR1 and CDR2 are SGHVS and FQNEAQ. The CDR3 spells CASSLGQGISYEQYF. DNA for the CDR3: TGTGCCAGCAGCTTAGGACAGGGGATTTCCTACGAGCAGTACTTC.

A note on this clonotype: At one of its ends the junction is not consistent with the germline gene, which may arise from a read error. The gene calls are TRBV18 and TRBJ2-5, with no clear D. Looked up from germline, CDR1 is KGHSH and CDR2 is LQKENI. The length of the CDR3 is 14 residues. CDR3 DNA: TGTGCCAGCTCACCACCCATCCCGGCAGAGACCCAGTCCTTC. Its translation: CASSPPIPAETQSF.

This clonotype was counted many times. The chain recombines TRBV7-2 with TRBJ2-3, with TRBD2 matching 9 bases. J lost 3 bases, V lost 1 base, and 5 bases had no gene match. This CDR3 has 16 amino acids. Looked up from germline, CDR1 is SGHTA and CDR2 is FQGNSA. The CDR3 spells CASSLVSGSTTDTQYF. The CDR3 DNA reads TGTGCCAGCAGCTTAGTTAGCGGGAGTACGACAGATACGCAGTATTTT.

This clonotype occurred many times. This chain uses TRBV7-9 with TRBJ2-3; 9 bases fit TRBD2. CDR3 length: 15 residues. The germline gives CDR1 SEHNR, CDR2 FQNEAQ (reference sequence). The trim removed 8 bases at V and 1 base at J, leaving 7 bases unmatched. DNA of the CDR3: TGTGCCAGCGCAACCTGGACTAGCGGCACAGATACGCAGTATTTT. As protein: CASATWTSGTDTQYF.

There are a few counts of this clonotype. The chain recombines TRBV20-1 with TRBJ2-7; tentatively, D is TRBD2 (6 bases). The CDR3 has 17 residues. The germline V gene encodes CDR1 DFQATT and CDR2 SNEGSKA (reference sequence). V dropped 0 bases and J dropped 0 bases, with 18 bases sitting between them. The CDR3 protein is CSAREGSGTLSSYEQYF. CDR3 DNA sequence: TGCAGTGCTAGAGAGGGTAGCGGTACCCTAAGCTCCTACGAGCAGTACTTC.

The chain carries TRBV7-2 and TRBJ2-7, with 7 bases that match TRBD2. There are 14 residues in the CDR3. Germline CDR1 is SGHTA and CDR2 is FQGNSA. The V segment lost 4 bases and the J segment 5 bases; nucleotides outside the gene matches: 8. The CDR3 is CASSSGTKRDEQYF. CDR3 bases: TGTGCCAGCAGCTCGGGGACTAAGCGCGACGAGCAGTACTTC.